The subject of this entry is one T cell receptor (beta chain). Its specificity is unknown. This record belongs to a study of cytomegalovirus exposure and HLA in healthy donors. Background on the study: A subsequent analysis stated that the 100 to 150 validation repertoires were run on the same platform as the roughly 670 first-cohort repertoires. Study results and caveats: Rare sequences made up most TCRs, while some public TCRs were found in many donors. Listed as cytomegalovirus-associated were 170 or so TCR beta chains. One later analysis, an examination of the 100 to 150 validation repertoires, found that first-cohort TCR clusters tended to co-occur in them.

Only in-frame clones appear in the TCRdb table, and some are missing; sequencing was by immunoSEQ multiplex PCR. The sample has approximately 120,000 clones, roughly 90% seen once; the top ten hold approximately 2%. V lost 11 bases, J lost 3 bases, and 7 bases stayed unmatched. CDR3 size: 13 residues. Germline-derived CDR1 and CDR2 are SNHLY and FYNNEI. The rearrangement uses TRBV2 and TRBJ2-5, with 9 positions matching TRBD1. The sample taken for sequencing was PBMCs. This sequence was found in a woman younger than 30 in good health and CMV-seronegative. The CDR3 spells CAGGGQGEETQYF. DNA for the CDR3: TGTGCCGGGGGGGGACAGGGTGAAGAGACCCAGTACTTC. The full variable domain, its missing parts supplied by reference TRBV2 and TRBJ2-5, is EPEVTQTPSHQVTQMGQEVILRCVPISNHLYFYWYRQILGQKVEFLVSFYNNEISEKSEIFDDQFSVERPDGSNFTLKIRSTKLEDSAMYFCAGGGQGEETQYFGPGTRLLVL.